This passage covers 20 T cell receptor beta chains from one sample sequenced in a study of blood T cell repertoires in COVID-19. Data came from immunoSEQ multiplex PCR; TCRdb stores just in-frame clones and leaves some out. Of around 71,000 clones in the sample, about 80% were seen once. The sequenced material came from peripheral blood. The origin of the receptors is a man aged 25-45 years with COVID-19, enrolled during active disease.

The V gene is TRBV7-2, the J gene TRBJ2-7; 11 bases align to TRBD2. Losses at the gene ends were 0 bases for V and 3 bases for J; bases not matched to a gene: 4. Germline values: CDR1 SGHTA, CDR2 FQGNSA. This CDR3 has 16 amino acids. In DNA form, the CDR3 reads TGTGCCAGCAGCTTAGCAACTAGCGGGAGATTCTACGAGCAGTACTTC. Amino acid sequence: CASSLATSGRFYEQYF.

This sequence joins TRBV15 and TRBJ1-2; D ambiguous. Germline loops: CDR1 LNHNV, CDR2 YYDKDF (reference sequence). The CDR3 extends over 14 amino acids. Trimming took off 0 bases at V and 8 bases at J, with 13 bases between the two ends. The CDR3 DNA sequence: TGTGCCACCAGCAGAGATCGGGCCTCGGGAGGCTACACCTTC. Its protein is CATSRDRASGGYTF.

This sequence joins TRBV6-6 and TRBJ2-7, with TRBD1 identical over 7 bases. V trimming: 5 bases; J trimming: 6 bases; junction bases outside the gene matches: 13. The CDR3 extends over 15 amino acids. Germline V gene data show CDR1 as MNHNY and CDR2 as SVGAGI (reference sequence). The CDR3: CASSEGAVGSREQYF. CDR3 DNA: TGTGCCAGCAGTGAGGGGGCCGTGGGTTCTCGCGAGCAGTACTTC.

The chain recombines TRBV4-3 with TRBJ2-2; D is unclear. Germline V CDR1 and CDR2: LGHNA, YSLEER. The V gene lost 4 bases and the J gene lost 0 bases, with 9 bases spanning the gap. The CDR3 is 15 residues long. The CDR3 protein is CASSRSTSNTGELFF. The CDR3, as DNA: TGCGCCAGCAGCCGCTCGACTTCGAACACCGGGGAGCTGTTTTTT.

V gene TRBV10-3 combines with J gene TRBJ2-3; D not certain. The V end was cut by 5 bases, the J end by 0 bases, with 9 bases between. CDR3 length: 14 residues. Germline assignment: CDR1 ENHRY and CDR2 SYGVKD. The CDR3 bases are TGTGCCATCAGTTTTGTCGGTAGCACAGATACGCAGTATTTT. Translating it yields CAISFVGSTDTQYF.

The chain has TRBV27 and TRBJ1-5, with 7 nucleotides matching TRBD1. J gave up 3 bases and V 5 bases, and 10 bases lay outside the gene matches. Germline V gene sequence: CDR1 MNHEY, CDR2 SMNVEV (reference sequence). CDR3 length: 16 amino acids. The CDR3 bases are TGTGCCAGCAGTCCTGGACAGGCCGCCTTCAATCAGCCCCAGCATTTT. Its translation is CASSPGQAAFNQPQHF.

The CDR3 nucleotides are TGTGCCATCAGTGAATACAGGGACACCAATGAAAAACTGTTTTTT. It encodes CAISEYRDTNEKLFF. The V call is TRBV10-3, the J call TRBJ1-4, with a weak D call TRBD1 (6 bases). Trimming removed 3 bases from V and 5 bases from J, with 13 bases in between. This CDR3 is built from 15 residues. CDR1 and CDR2 (germline): ENHRY, SYGVKD.

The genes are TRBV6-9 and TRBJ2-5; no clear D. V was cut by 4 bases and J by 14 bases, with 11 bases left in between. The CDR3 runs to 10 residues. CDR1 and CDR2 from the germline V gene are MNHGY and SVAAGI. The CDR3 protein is CASSLAPLYF. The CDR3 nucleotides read TGTGCCAGCAGTTTGGCCCCTCTCTACTTC.

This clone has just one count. The CDR3 reads CSVEPESGQPQHF. CDR3 coding DNA: TGCAGCGTTGAGCCGGAGTCCGGGCAGCCCCAGCATTTT. This chain connects TRBV29-1 to TRBJ1-5; no clear D. The CDR3 covers 13 residues. The germline V and J ends were trimmed by 3 bases and 7 bases, with 13 bases remaining between them. Germline V lookup: CDR1 SQVTM, CDR2 ANQGSEA.

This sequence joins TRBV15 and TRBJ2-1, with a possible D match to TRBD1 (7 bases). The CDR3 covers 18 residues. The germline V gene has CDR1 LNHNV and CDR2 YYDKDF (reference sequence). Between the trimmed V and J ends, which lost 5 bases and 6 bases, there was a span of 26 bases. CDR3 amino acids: CATSLRPGQRRVGNEQFF. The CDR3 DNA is TGTGCCACCAGCTTACGACCGGGACAGCGGAGGGTCGGCAATGAGCAGTTCTTC.

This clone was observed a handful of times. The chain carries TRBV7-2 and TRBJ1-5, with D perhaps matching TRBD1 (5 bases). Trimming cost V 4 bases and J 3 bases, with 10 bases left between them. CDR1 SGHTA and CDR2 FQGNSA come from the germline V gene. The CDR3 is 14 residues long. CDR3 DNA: TGTGCCAGCAGCTCACAGGATTTCAATCAGCCCCAGCATTTT. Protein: CASSSQDFNQPQHF.

The CDR3 DNA follows: TGTGCCAGCAGGGCCACGGGTTCTTGGCAGCCCCAGCATTTT. Its translation: CASRATGSWQPQHF. V is TRBV6-5 and J is TRBJ1-5; D call uncertain. The CDR3 spans 14 residues. Trimming took 6 bases from V and 7 from J, leaving 16 bases between them. Germline lookup yields CDR1 MNHEY and CDR2 SVGAGI.

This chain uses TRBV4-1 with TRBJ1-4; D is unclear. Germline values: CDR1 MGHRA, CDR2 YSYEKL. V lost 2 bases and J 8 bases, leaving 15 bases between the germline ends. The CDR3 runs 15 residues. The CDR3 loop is CASSQLMAGREKLFF. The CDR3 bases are TGCGCCAGCAGCCAACTTATGGCAGGTCGGGAAAAACTGTTTTTT.

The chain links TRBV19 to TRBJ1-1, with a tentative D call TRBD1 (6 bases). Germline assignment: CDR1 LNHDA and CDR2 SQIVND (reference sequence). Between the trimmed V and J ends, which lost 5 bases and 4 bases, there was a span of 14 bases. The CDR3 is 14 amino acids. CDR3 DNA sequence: TGTGCCAGTAGTGCTCAGGGAGGGGGCACTGAAGCTTTCTTT. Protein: CASSAQGGGTEAFF.

In DNA, the CDR3 is TGTGCCAGCAGCTTAGGGGCACAGCGGGCCGGGGAGCTGTTTTTT. This codes for CASSLGAQRAGELFF. The chain carries TRBV28 and TRBJ2-2, with D perhaps TRBD2 (6 bases). The CDR3 length is 15 residues. Between the trimmed V and J ends, which lost 6 bases and 6 bases, there was a span of 17 bases. Looked up from germline, CDR1 is MDHEN and CDR2 is SYDVKM.

The CDR3 coding sequence is TGTGCCAGTAGTAGCAGGGGAGAAGCCAAAAACATTCAGTACTTC. This encodes CASSSRGEAKNIQYF. The chain couples TRBV19 to TRBJ2-4; D might be TRBD1 (6 bases). Germline V gene sequence: CDR1 LNHDA, CDR2 SQIVND (reference sequence). This CDR3 is built from 15 residues. The V gene lost 4 bases and the J gene lost 0 bases, with 10 bases spanning the gap.

The CDR3 protein is CASSTRTGGGEQYF. CDR3 coding DNA: TGTGCCAGCAGCACCCGGACAGGGGGTGGGGAGCAGTACTTC. The chain links TRBV5-6 to TRBJ2-7; 10 positions match TRBD1. This CDR3 spans 14 amino acids. Germline V CDR1 and CDR2: SGHDT, YYEEEE. The V segment lost 4 bases and the J segment 7 bases; nucleotides outside the gene matches: 8.

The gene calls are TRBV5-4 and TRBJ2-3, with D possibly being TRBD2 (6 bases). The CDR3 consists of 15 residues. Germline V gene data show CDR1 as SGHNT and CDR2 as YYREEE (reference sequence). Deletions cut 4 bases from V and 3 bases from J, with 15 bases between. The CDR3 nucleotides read TGTGCCAGCAGCCGGCGGGGTCTGGGGACAGATACGCAGTATTTT. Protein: CASSRRGLGTDTQYF.

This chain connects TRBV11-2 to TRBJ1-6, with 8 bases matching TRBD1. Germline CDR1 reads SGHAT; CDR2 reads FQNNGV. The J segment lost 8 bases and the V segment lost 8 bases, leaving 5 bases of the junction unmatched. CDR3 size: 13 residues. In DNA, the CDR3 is TGTGCCAGCGGACAGGGAGATTATTCACCCCTCCACTTT. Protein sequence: CASGQGDYSPLHF. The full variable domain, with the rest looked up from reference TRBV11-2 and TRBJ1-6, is EAGVAQSPRYKIIEKRQSVAFWCNPISGHATLYWYQQILGQGPKLLIQFQNNGVVDDSQLPKDRFSAERLKGVDSTLKIQPAKLEDSAVYLCASGQGDYSPLHFGNGTRLTVT.

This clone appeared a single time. The CDR3 DNA sequence: TGCGCCAGCAGCCAAGGGAGCAGGGGGCCTGGTTTAACGGAGCTGTTTTTT. Translated: CASSQGSRGPGLTELFF. V and J are TRBV4-3 and TRBJ2-2; the match to TRBD1 covers 8 bases. V dropped 1 base and J dropped 10; count of bases not matched to a gene: 14. Looked up from germline, CDR1 is LGHNA and CDR2 is YSLEER. The length of the CDR3 is 17 residues.